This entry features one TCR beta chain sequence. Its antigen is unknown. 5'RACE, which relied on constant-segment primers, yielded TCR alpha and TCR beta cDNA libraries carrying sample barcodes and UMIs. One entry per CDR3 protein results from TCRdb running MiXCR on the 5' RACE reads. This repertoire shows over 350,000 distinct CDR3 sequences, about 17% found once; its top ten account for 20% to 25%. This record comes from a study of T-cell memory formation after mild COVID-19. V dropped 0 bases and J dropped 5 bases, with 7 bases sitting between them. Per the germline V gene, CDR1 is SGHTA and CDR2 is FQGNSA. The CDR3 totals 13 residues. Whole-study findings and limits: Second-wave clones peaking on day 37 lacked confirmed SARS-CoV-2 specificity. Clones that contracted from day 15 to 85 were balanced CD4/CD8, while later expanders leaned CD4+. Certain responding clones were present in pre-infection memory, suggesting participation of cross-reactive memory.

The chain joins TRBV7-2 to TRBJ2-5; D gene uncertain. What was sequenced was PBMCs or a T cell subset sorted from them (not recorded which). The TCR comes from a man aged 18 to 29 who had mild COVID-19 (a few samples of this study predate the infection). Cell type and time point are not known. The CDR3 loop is CASSLAPSETQYF. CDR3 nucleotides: TGTGCCAGCAGCTTAGCGCCGAGTGAGACCCAGTACTTC.